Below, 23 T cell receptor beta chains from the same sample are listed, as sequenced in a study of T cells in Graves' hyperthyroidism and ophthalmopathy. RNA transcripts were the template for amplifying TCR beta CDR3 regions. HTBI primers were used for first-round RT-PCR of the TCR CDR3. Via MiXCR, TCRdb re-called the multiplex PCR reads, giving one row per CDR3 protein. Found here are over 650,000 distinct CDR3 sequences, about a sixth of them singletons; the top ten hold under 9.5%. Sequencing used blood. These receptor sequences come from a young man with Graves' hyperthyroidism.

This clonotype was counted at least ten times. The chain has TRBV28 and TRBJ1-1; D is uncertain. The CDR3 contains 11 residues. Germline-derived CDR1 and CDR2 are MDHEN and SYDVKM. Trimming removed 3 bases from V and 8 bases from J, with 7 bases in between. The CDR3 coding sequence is TGTGCCAGCAGTTTTCCGGGCGAAGCTTTCTTT. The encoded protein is CASSFPGEAFF.

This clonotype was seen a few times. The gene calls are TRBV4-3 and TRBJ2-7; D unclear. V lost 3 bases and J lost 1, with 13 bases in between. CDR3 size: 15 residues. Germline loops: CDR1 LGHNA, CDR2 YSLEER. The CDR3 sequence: CASSQYSSKSYEQYF. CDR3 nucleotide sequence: TGCGCCAGCAGCCAGTATTCTAGTAAGTCCTACGAGCAGTACTTC.

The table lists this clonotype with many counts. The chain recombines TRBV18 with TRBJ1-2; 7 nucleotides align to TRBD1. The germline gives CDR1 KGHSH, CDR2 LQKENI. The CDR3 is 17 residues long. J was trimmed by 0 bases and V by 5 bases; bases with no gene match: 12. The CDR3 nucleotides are TGTGCCAGCTCAAGGGTACAGGGGCAGTTACCTAACTATGGCTACACCTTC. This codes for CASSRVQGQLPNYGYTF. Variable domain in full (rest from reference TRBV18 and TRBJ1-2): NAGVMQNPRHLVRRRGQEARLRCSPMKGHSHVYWYRQLPEEGLKFMVYLQKENIIDESGMPKERFSAEFPKEGPSILRIQQVVRGDSAAYFCASSRVQGQLPNYGYTFGSGTRLTVV.

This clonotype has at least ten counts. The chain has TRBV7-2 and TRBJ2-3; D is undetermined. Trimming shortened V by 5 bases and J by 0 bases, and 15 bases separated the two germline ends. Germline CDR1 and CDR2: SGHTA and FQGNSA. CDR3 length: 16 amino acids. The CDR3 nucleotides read TGTGCCAGCAGCCCCGGGTTTGGCGGTAGCACAGATACGCAGTATTTT. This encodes CASSPGFGGSTDTQYF. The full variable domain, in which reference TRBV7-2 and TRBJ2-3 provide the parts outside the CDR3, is GAGVSQSPSNKVTEKGKDVELRCDPISGHTALYWYRQSLGQGLEFLIYFQGNSAPDKSGLPSDRFSAERTGGSVSTLTIQRTQQEDSAVYLCASSPGFGGSTDTQYFGPGTRLTVL.

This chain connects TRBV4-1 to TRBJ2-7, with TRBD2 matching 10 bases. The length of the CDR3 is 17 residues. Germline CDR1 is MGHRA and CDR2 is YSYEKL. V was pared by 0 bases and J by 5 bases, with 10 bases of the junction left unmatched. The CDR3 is CASSQDLASGSENEQYF. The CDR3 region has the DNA TGCGCCAGCAGCCAAGATCTGGCTAGCGGGAGTGAAAACGAGCAGTACTTC.

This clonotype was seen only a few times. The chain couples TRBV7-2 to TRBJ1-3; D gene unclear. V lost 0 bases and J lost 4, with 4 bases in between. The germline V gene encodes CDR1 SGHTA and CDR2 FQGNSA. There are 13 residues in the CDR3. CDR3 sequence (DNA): TGTGCCAGCAGCTTAGCGAAGGGAAACACCATATATTTT. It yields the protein CASSLAKGNTIYF.

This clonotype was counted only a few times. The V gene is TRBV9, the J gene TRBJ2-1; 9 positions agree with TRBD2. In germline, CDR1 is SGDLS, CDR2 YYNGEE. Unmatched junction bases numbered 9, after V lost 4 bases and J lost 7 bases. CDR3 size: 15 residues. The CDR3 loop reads CASSKGAGGSNEQFF. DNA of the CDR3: TGTGCCAGCAGCAAGGGGGCGGGAGGGTCTAATGAGCAGTTCTTC.

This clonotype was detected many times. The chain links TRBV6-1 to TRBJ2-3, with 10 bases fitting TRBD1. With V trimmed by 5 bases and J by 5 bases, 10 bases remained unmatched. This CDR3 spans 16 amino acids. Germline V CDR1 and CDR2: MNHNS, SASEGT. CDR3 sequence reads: CASSFRDRGSEDTQYF. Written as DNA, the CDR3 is TGTGCCAGCAGTTTCCGGGACAGGGGAAGCGAAGATACGCAGTATTTT.

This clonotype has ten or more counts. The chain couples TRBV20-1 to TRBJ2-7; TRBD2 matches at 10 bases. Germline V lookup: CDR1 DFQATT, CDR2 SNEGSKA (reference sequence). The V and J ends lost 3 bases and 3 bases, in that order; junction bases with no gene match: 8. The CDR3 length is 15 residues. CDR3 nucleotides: TGCAGTGCTAGGGTCGGACTAGCGGAGAGCTACGAGCAGTACTTC. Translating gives CSARVGLAESYEQYF.

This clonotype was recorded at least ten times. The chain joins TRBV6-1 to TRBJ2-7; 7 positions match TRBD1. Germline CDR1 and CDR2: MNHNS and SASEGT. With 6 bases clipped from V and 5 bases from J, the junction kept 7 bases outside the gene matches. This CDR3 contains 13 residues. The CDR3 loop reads CASRNRGYHEQYF. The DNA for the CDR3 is TGTGCCAGCAGAAACAGGGGTTACCACGAGCAGTACTTC.

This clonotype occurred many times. The CDR3 DNA sequence: TGCAGCGTTTACAGGGGGGGGGAAGCTTTCTTT. As protein: CSVYRGGEAFF. The rearrangement joins TRBV29-1 to TRBJ1-1; 8 bases match TRBD1. After removal of 5 bases from V and 8 bases from J, the junction contained 4 bases not matched to a gene. Germline V gene lookup returns CDR1 SQVTM and CDR2 ANQGSEA. This CDR3 spans 11 amino acids.

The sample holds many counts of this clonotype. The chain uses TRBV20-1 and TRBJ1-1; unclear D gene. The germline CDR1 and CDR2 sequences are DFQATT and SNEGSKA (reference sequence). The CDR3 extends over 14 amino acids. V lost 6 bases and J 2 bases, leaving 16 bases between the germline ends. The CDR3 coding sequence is TGCAGTGCGGGTCCTGTTAGGGTTAACACTGAAGCTTTCTTT. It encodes CSAGPVRVNTEAFF.

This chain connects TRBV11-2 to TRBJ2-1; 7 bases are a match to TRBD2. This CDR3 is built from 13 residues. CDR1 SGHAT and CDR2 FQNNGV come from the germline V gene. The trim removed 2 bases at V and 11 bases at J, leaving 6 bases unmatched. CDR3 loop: CASSLPSGEKQFF. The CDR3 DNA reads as TGTGCCAGCAGCTTACCCAGCGGGGAAAAGCAGTTCTTC.

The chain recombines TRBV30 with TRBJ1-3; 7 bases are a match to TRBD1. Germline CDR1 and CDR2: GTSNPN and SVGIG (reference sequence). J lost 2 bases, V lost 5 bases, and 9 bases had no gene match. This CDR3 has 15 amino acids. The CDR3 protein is CAWVRRGYPGNTIYF. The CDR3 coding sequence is TGTGCCTGGGTGCGCAGGGGGTACCCTGGAAACACCATATATTTT. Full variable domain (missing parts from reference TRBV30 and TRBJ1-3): SQTIHQWPATLVQPVGSPLSLECTVEGTSNPNLYWYRQAAGRGLQLLFYSVGIGQISSEVPQNLSASRPQDRQFILSSKKLLLSDSGFYLCAWVRRGYPGNTIYFGEGSWLTVV.

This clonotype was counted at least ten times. The CDR3 loop is CSARTGQIYEQYF. CDR3 DNA sequence: TGCAGTGCTAGGACGGGACAGATCTACGAGCAGTACTTC. V usage is TRBV20-1 and J usage is TRBJ2-7; 7 nucleotides align to TRBD1. The J segment lost 3 bases and the V segment lost 3 bases, leaving 5 bases of the junction unmatched. Looked up from germline, CDR1 is DFQATT and CDR2 is SNEGSKA (reference sequence). The CDR3 runs to 13 residues.

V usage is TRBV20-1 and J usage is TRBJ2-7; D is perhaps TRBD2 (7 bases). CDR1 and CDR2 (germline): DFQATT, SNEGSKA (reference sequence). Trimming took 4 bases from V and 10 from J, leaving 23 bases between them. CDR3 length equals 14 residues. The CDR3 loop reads CSATPGTTRGEQYF. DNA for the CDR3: TGCAGTGCTACGCCGGGGACAACTCGGGGGGAACAGTACTTC.

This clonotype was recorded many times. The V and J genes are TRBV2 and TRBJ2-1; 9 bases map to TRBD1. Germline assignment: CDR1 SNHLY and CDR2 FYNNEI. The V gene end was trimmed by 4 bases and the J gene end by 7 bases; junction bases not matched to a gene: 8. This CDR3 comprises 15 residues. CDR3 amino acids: CASSGQGVPANEQFF. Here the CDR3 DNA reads TGTGCCAGCAGTGGACAGGGGGTCCCCGCGAATGAGCAGTTCTTC.

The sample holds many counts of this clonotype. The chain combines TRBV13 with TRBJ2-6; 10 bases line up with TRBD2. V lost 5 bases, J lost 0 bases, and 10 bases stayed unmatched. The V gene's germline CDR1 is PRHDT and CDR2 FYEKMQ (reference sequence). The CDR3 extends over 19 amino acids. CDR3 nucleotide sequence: TGTGCCAGCAGCCCAGAAAAGAGCGGGAGGGCCTCTGGGGCCAACGTCCTGACTTTC. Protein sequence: CASSPEKSGRASGANVLTF.

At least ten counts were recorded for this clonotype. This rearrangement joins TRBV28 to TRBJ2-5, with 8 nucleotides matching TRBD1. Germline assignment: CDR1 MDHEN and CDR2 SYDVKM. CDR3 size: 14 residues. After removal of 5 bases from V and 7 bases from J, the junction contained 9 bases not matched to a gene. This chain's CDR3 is CASSGRGPLGTQYF. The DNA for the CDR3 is TGTGCCAGCAGTGGCAGGGGGCCACTGGGGACCCAGTACTTC.

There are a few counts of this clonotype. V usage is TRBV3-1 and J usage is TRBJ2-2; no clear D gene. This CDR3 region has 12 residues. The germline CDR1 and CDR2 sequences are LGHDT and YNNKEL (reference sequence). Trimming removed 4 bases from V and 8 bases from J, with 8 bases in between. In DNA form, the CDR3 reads TGTGCCAGCAGCCCGGCGTGGGGGGAGCTGTTTTTT. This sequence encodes CASSPAWGELFF. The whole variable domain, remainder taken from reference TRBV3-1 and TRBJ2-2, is DTAVSQTPKYLVTQMGNDKSIKCEQNLGHDTMYWYKQDSKKFLKIMFSYNNKELIINETVPNRFSPKSPDKAHLNLHINSLELGDSAVYFCASSPAWGELFFGEGSRLTVL.

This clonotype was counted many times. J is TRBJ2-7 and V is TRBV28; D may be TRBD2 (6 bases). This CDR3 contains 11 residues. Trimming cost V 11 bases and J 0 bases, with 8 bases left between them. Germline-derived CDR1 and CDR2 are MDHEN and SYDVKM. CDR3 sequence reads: CAAGNSYEQYF. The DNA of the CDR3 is TGTGCCGCGGGGAACTCCTACGAGCAGTACTTC.

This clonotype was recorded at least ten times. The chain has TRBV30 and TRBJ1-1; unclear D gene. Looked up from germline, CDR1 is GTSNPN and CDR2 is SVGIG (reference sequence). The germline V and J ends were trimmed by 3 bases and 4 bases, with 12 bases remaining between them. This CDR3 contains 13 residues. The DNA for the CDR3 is TGTGCCTGGAGAGGGCTAGCGGGCACTGAAGCTTTCTTT. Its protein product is CAWRGLAGTEAFF.

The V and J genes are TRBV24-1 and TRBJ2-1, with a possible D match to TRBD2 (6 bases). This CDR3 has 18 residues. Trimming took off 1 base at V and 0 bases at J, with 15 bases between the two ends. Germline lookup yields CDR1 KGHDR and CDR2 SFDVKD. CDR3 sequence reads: CATSDFNGRTLSYNEQFF. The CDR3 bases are TGTGCCACCAGTGATTTTAATGGGAGGACCCTCTCCTACAATGAGCAGTTCTTC.